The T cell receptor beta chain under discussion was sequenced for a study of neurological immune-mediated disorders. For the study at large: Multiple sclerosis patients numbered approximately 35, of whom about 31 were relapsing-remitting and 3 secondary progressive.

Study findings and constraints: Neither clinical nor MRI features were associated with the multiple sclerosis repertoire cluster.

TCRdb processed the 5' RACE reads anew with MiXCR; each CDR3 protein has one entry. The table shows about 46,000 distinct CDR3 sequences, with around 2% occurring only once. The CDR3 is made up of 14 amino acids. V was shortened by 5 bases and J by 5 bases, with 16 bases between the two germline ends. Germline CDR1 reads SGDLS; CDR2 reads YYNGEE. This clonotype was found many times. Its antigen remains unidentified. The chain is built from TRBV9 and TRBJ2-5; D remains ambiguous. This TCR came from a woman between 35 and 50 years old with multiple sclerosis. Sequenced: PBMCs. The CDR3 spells CASSQDLPAETQYF. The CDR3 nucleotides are TGTGCCAGCAGTCAGGACCTTCCGGCGGAGACCCAGTACTTC.